This T cell receptor (beta chain) was identified during a study of cytomegalovirus exposure and HLA in healthy donors. As for this clone: Its matching antigen is unknown.

CDR3 length: 14 residues. Trimming at V came to 5 bases and at J to 6 bases, leaving 6 bases not matched to a gene. Germline loops: CDR1 SEHNR, CDR2 FQNEAQ (reference sequence). Findings of the study overall: Relative to equally common others, HLA-associated TCR beta chains showed greater clonal expansion in a later analysis. Most sequenced TCRs were rare (though some public TCRs occurred in many donors). Several of the most significant clusters were apparently associated with common viral pathogens in a later analysis. The authors confirmed in vitro that a few CMV-associated chains were specific for CMV antigens.

The PCR ran on 60 Vbeta and 13 Jbeta primers. Only in-frame clones appear in the TCRdb table, and some are missing; sequencing was by immunoSEQ multiplex PCR. The table shows around 150,000 clones, with about 80% occurring only once. The sequenced material came from PBMCs. This chain links TRBV7-9 with TRBJ1-2; TRBD1 matches at 10 bases. The TCR comes from a man aged 25-40 years in good health and CMV-seronegative. The CDR3 protein is CASSRWDRGDGYTF. In nucleotides, the CDR3 is TGTGCCAGCAGCCGCTGGGACAGGGGAGATGGCTACACCTTC.